The entry below gives a single T cell receptor (beta chain) sequence along with its context. Its specificity is not known. Donors counted as nominally healthy when sampled, yet unrecorded immune exposures were likely. This entry belongs to a study of cytomegalovirus exposure and HLA in healthy donors. Points from the study as a whole: Previously analyzed data showed that most TCR beta V segments were productive at a frequency of about 87% or about 30%. The study listed around 150 cytomegalovirus-associated TCR beta chains.

CDR3 size: 14 residues. V gave up 6 bases and J gave up 1 base; unmatched junction bases: 5. CDR1 and CDR2 (germline): MNHEY, SVGAGI. The study ran its PCR with 60 Vbeta and 13 Jbeta primers. Profiling relied on immunoSEQ multiplex PCR, and the TCRdb table lists in-frame clones only, not all of them. The top ten hold roughly 1.9% of the sample, which has 200,000 to 250,000 clones, around 79% seen once. The sample consisted of PBMCs. V and J are TRBV6-5 and TRBJ1-1; 7 positions agree with TRBD1. This clonotype originated in a man aged 18 to 30 in good health and CMV-seronegative. The CDR3 region has the DNA TGTGCCAGCAGAGGGGGACAGCCGAACACTGAAGCTTTCTTT. Residues: CASRGGQPNTEAFF.